The 22 T cell receptor beta chains below come from one sample, sequenced in a study of T cell responses to AZD1222 COVID-19 vaccine. Generated by immunoSEQ multiplex PCR, the TCRdb table keeps only in-frame clones and is missing some. The profile covers about 150,000 clones, with about 90% appearing a single time and around 5.4% taken by the ten largest. This sample comprised peripheral blood, obtained on day 0 of AZD1222 vaccination. The receptors derive from an adult in good health.

The rearrangement joins TRBV5-1 to TRBJ1-1, with D tentatively TRBD1 (5 bases). CDR1 and CDR2 (germline): SGHRS, YFSETQ. V was shortened by 3 bases and J by 4 bases, with 16 bases between the two germline ends. The CDR3 spans 15 residues. Here the CDR3 reads CASSSGTGKGTEAFF. The DNA for the CDR3 is TGCGCCAGCAGCTCAGGGACCGGAAAGGGCACTGAAGCTTTCTTT.

This clone was seen a handful of times. The chain couples TRBV7-2 to TRBJ2-5; TRBD2 aligns across 8 bases. In germline, CDR1 is SGHTA, CDR2 FQGNSA. CDR3 size: 13 residues. With 4 bases clipped from V and 7 bases from J, the junction kept 5 bases outside the gene matches. CDR3 sequence (DNA): TGTGCCAGCAGCTCACTAGCGGAAGGGACCCAGTACTTC. Its translation: CASSSLAEGTQYF.

The genes are TRBV12-5 and TRBJ1-2; 10 bases map to TRBD1. The trim removed 5 bases at V and 0 bases at J, leaving 3 bases unmatched. CDR1 is LGHNT, CDR2 FRNRAP, per germline. The CDR3 contains 15 residues. The CDR3 protein is CASGLGTGANYGYTF. The CDR3, as DNA: TGTGCTAGTGGTCTAGGGACAGGGGCTAACTATGGCTACACCTTC. The full variable domain, rest sourced from reference TRBV12-5 and TRBJ1-2, is DARVTQTPRHKVTEMGQEVTMRCQPILGHNTVFWYRQTMMQGLELLAYFRNRAPLDDSGMPKDRFSAEMPDATLATLKIQPSEPRDSAVYFCASGLGTGANYGYTFGSGTRLTVV.

The V call is TRBV7-9, the J call TRBJ2-7; D remains unclear. Trimming cost V 6 bases and J 7 bases, with 13 bases left between them. CDR1 is SEHNR, CDR2 FQNEAQ, per germline (reference sequence). CDR3 length: 12 residues. The CDR3 spells CASSWPYGEQYF. In nucleotides, the CDR3 is TGTGCCAGCAGTTGGCCTTATGGGGAGCAGTACTTC.

The chain carries TRBV19 and TRBJ1-1; possibly TRBD1 for D (5 bases). V lost 3 bases and J 1 base, leaving 15 bases between the germline ends. This CDR3 is 16 amino acids long. Germline CDR1 LNHDA, CDR2 SQIVND (reference sequence). For the CDR3, the DNA is TGTGCCAGTAGTATCGGACATATCGGCTGGAACACTGAAGCTTTCTTT. It specifies CASSIGHIGWNTEAFF.

The rearrangement joins TRBV7-6 to TRBJ2-2; no definite D call. The germline V gene encodes CDR1 SGHVS and CDR2 FNYEAQ. Trimming pared 0 bases from V and 0 bases from J, leaving 2 bases between. The CDR3 loop spans 14 amino acids. The CDR3 loop reads CASSLAPNTGELFF. The CDR3 DNA follows: TGTGCCAGCAGCTTAGCGCCGAACACCGGGGAGCTGTTTTTT.

In this sample, this clone turned up once. J is TRBJ2-5 and V is TRBV10-2; perhaps D is TRBD1 or TRBD2 (5 bases each). The CDR3 consists of 14 residues. Germline CDR1 is WSHSY and CDR2 is SAAADI. With 2 bases removed from V and 4 bases from J, the gap between germline ends came to 11 bases. The CDR3 loop is CASSEVGERETQYF. In DNA, the CDR3 is TGCGCCAGCAGTGAGGTGGGGGAGCGAGAGACCCAGTACTTC.

This sequence joins TRBV28 and TRBJ2-3; 9 bases map to TRBD1. J gave up 2 bases and V 0 bases, and 6 bases lay outside the gene matches. Germline assignment: CDR1 MDHEN and CDR2 SYDVKM. The CDR3 has 17 residues. The CDR3 is CASSLWFTGGYTDTQYF. As DNA, the CDR3 is TGTGCCAGCAGTTTATGGTTTACAGGGGGCTACACAGATACGCAGTATTTT. Full variable domain (remainder filled in from reference TRBV28 and TRBJ2-3): DVKVTQSSRYLVKRTGEKVFLECVQDMDHENMFWYRQDPGLGLRLIYFSYDVKMKEKGDIPEGYSVSREKKERFSLILESASTNQTSMYLCASSLWFTGGYTDTQYFGPGTRLTVL.

The rearrangement uses TRBV28 and TRBJ2-7, with D possibly matching TRBD2 (8 bases). The germline V gene has CDR1 MDHEN and CDR2 SYDVKM. The V end lost 2 bases, the J end lost 7 bases, and 30 bases lay between the germline ends. CDR3 length: 19 amino acids. The CDR3 loop is CASSLPGQLASGPLREQYF. CDR3 DNA sequence: TGTGCCAGCAGTTTACCGGGACAGTTGGCTAGCGGGCCCTTGCGGGAGCAGTACTTC.

The rearrangement joins TRBV28 to TRBJ2-1; 10 bases are shared with TRBD1. This CDR3 has 15 amino acids. The V gene end was trimmed by 8 bases and the J gene end by 8 bases; junction bases not matched to a gene: 12. Germline CDR1 MDHEN, CDR2 SYDVKM. This CDR3 is CASELPGQGNHEQFF. The CDR3 DNA reads as TGTGCCAGCGAACTTCCGGGACAGGGGAATCATGAGCAGTTCTTC.

The rearrangement joins TRBV28 to TRBJ1-6; D is uncertain. The V gene lost 3 bases and the J gene lost 7 bases, with 10 bases spanning the gap. The CDR3 totals 14 residues. Germline V gene lookup returns CDR1 MDHEN and CDR2 SYDVKM. As DNA, the CDR3 is TGTGCCAGCAGTTTGCCAGGAACCAATTCACCCCTCCACTTT. This gives the protein CASSLPGTNSPLHF.

The J gene is TRBJ1-2, the V gene TRBV27; 7 bases agree with TRBD1. This CDR3 contains 19 residues. The ends lost 1 base at V and 0 bases at J; junction bases unmatched: 14. Germline CDR1 is MNHEY and CDR2 is SMNVEV (reference sequence). The CDR3 reads CASSLYRDSLTSANYGYTF. The CDR3 nucleotides read TGTGCCAGCAGTTTATACCGGGACAGCCTTACCTCGGCTAACTATGGCTACACCTTC.

The V gene is TRBV19, the J gene TRBJ2-7; D unresolved. Germline V gives CDR1 LNHDA, CDR2 SQIVND (reference sequence). Trimming stripped 7 bases from V and 7 bases from J, with 5 bases between. The CDR3 totals 9 residues. DNA for the CDR3: TGTGCCAGTATAGGGGAGCAGTACTTC. This gives the protein CASIGEQYF.

This clone was seen once. The V and J genes are TRBV4-2 and TRBJ1-2, with 8 nucleotides matching TRBD1. The V gene's germline CDR1 is LGHNA and CDR2 YNFKEQ. The CDR3 has 13 residues. V trimming: 5 bases; J trimming: 4 bases; junction bases outside the gene matches: 3. CDR3 coding DNA: TGTGCCAGCAGCTCAGGGGGCACCTATGGCTACACCTTC. Translation: CASSSGGTYGYTF.

The chain links TRBV5-1 to TRBJ1-6, with 10 bases identical to TRBD1. The CDR3 sequence is 14 residues long. Germline CDR1 SGHRS, CDR2 YFSETQ. J lost 9 bases, V lost 3 bases, and 3 bases had no gene match. The chain's CDR3 is CASSSWTGGSPLHF. The CDR3 DNA reads as TGCGCCAGCAGCTCATGGACAGGGGGTTCACCCCTCCACTTT. Full variable domain (rest looked up from reference TRBV5-1 and TRBJ1-6): KAGVTQTPRYLIKTRGQQVTLSCSPISGHRSVSWYQQTPGQGLQFLFEYFSETQRNKGNFPGRFSGRQFSNSRSEMNVSTLELGDSALYLCASSSWTGGSPLHFGNGTRLTVT.

V and J are TRBV28 and TRBJ2-1, with 14 nucleotides matching TRBD2. Losses at the gene ends were 3 bases for V and 0 bases for J; bases not matched to a gene: 7. This CDR3 region has 19 residues. The germline CDR1 and CDR2 sequences are MDHEN and SYDVKM. The CDR3 coding sequence is TGTGCCAGCAGTTTGGGGACTAGCGGGAGCTCCCCCTCCTACAATGAGCAGTTCTTC. This translates into CASSLGTSGSSPSYNEQFF.

This chain uses TRBV6-2 or TRBV6-3 with TRBJ1-1, with D perhaps matching TRBD1 (5 bases). CDR3 length: 15 amino acids. V was trimmed by 0 bases and J by 5 bases, leaving 13 bases between them. Per the germline V gene, CDR1 is MNHEY and CDR2 is SVGEGT. CDR3 nucleotides: TGTGCCAGCAGTTACTCGACAGCCCCCCGGACTGAAGCTTTCTTT. Its protein product is CASSYSTAPRTEAFF.

The chain links TRBV19 to TRBJ2-6, with a weak D call TRBD1 (6 bases). V dropped 5 bases and J dropped 2 bases, with 13 bases sitting between them. The germline V gene has CDR1 LNHDA and CDR2 SQIVND (reference sequence). CDR3 length: 16 amino acids. The CDR3 loop is CASSAESGAGANVLTF. CDR3 nucleotide sequence: TGTGCCAGTAGTGCGGAATCAGGGGCTGGGGCCAACGTCCTGACTTTC. The variable domain in full, with the rest retrieved from reference TRBV19 and TRBJ2-6, is DGGITQSPKYLFRKEGQNVTLSCEQNLNHDAMYWYRQDPGQGLRLIYYSQIVNDFQKGDIAEGYSVSREKKESFPLTVTSAQKNPTAFYLCASSAESGAGANVLTFGAGSRLTVL.

The chain links TRBV7-3 to TRBJ1-5; D is possibly TRBD1 (5 bases). CDR3 length equals 13 residues. Trimming removed 5 bases from V and 4 bases from J, with 9 bases in between. CDR1 is SGHTA and CDR2 is FQGTGA in the germline V gene. The CDR3 protein is CASSLDRNQPQHF. In DNA form, the CDR3 reads TGTGCCAGCAGCCTCGACAGAAATCAGCCCCAGCATTTT.

V and J are TRBV7-9 and TRBJ2-3, with TRBD2 matching over 7 bases. J was trimmed by 5 bases and V by 3 bases; bases with no gene match: 8. The CDR3 totals 15 residues. Germline V gene data show CDR1 as SEHNR and CDR2 as FQNEAQ (reference sequence). DNA of the CDR3: TGTGCCAGCAGCTTTCGCGGGAGAAGTATAGATACGCAGTATTTT. Its translation: CASSFRGRSIDTQYF.

This sequence joins TRBV29-1 and TRBJ2-7; 7 bases are shared with TRBD2. Germline V gene data show CDR1 as SQVTM and CDR2 as ANQGSEA. Trimming at V came to 7 bases and at J to 6 bases, leaving 6 bases not matched to a gene. This CDR3 is 11 amino acids long. The CDR3: CSGGWEGEQYF. CDR3 DNA sequence: TGCAGCGGGGGTTGGGAGGGCGAGCAGTACTTC.

This clone was observed once. The chain is built from TRBV19 and TRBJ2-2; the match to TRBD2 covers 10 bases. Trimming took 0 bases from V and 5 from J; bases not matched to a gene: 9. Germline CDR1 and CDR2: LNHDA and SQIVND (reference sequence). The CDR3 consists of 18 residues. CDR3 nucleotides: TGTGCCAGTAGTATAGAGACTCTAGCGGGAGTTAAAACCGGGGAGCTGTTTTTT. Protein product: CASSIETLAGVKTGELFF. The variable domain in full, with the rest retrieved from reference TRBV19 and TRBJ2-2, is DGGITQSPKYLFRKEGQNVTLSCEQNLNHDAMYWYRQDPGQGLRLIYYSQIVNDFQKGDIAEGYSVSREKKESFPLTVTSAQKNPTAFYLCASSIETLAGVKTGELFFGEGSRLTVL.